The source of this TCR beta chain is a study of blood T cell repertoires in COVID-19. Study-level background: From the United States, Italy and Spain came samples of acute and convalescent COVID-19. The cDNA or gDNA used as material had been derived from T cells, B-cell-depleted T cells, or PBMCs.

Per the study methods: How many nucleated cells were present was estimated from reference gene primer amplification. TCRdb keeps only in-frame clones here, not all; method: immunoSEQ multiplex PCR. Clone size and V and J calls were adopted from that table, with D and trimming inferred from the DNA. The sample includes about 120,000 clones, more than 60% of them seen just once. This CDR3 is built from 13 residues. The ends were cut back, 2 bases at V and 4 bases at J, with 8 bases in the middle. Germline V gene data show CDR1 as MNHNS and CDR2 as SASEGT. This receptor was taken from a man aged 65-85 years with acute or convalescent COVID-19. This rearrangement joins TRBV6-1 to TRBJ1-1; D is ambiguous. The sequencing sample was made of peripheral blood. Here the CDR3 reads CASSEWSSTEAFF. DNA of the CDR3: TGTGCCAGCAGTGAATGGAGTAGCACTGAAGCTTTCTTT.